Each of the 15 T cell receptor beta chains below was sequenced from the same sample in a study of a mutant IDH1 vaccine in newly diagnosed glioma. These receptors' antigens are unknown. Specified time point: week 35, safety follow-up. The vaccine gave 300 ug of a 20-mer mutant IDH1 peptide subcutaneously per dose. Profiling relied on immunoSEQ multiplex PCR, and the TCRdb table lists in-frame clones only, not all of them. The sample carries about 45,000 clones, 85% to 95% recorded once. Sequencing used PBMCs, obtained from a glioma patient whose treatment included an IDH1 peptide vaccine. These receptors came from a man over 45 with glioma.

The rearrangement uses TRBV6-1 and TRBJ1-1; D not resolved. The CDR3 is 15 residues long. Germline V gene lookup returns CDR1 MNHNS and CDR2 SASEGT. V was clipped by 1 base and J by 8 bases, with 17 bases between them. CDR3 protein: CASSEDWASWGEAFF. The CDR3 DNA is TGTGCCAGCAGTGAAGATTGGGCCTCGTGGGGAGAAGCTTTCTTT.

This clone was seen just once. CDR3 DNA sequence: TGTGCCAGCTCACCGACCGGGGAGCTGTTTTTT. Its protein is CASSPTGELFF. The chain has TRBV18 and TRBJ2-2; D is uncertain. The CDR3 covers 11 residues. Germline CDR1 KGHSH, CDR2 LQKENI. V was pared by 3 bases and J by 5 bases, with 1 base between.

The V gene is TRBV2, the J gene TRBJ1-5, with TRBD1 as a possible D gene (5 bases). CDR3 length equals 19 residues. CDR1 is SNHLY and CDR2 is FYNNEI in the germline V gene. Between the trimmed V and J ends, which lost 2 bases and 1 base, there was a span of 21 bases. In nucleotides, the CDR3 is TGTGCCAGCAGTGAATCTAGGATTCAGGGAAGGTTCAGCAATCAGCCCCAGCATTTT. It translates to CASSESRIQGRFSNQPQHF. The variable domain in full, with the rest retrieved from reference TRBV2 and TRBJ1-5, is EPEVTQTPSHQVTQMGQEVILRCVPISNHLYFYWYRQILGQKVEFLVSFYNNEISEKSEIFDDQFSVERPDGSNFTLKIRSTKLEDSAMYFCASSESRIQGRFSNQPQHFGDGTRLSIL.

The V gene is TRBV4-1, the J gene TRBJ1-5, with D possibly being TRBD1 (5 bases). The CDR3 contains 18 residues. The germline V and J ends were trimmed by 4 bases and 5 bases, with 24 bases remaining between them. Germline CDR1 is MGHRA and CDR2 is YSYEKL. The CDR3 loop is CASSPTSEGAQVDQPQHF. CDR3 in DNA: TGCGCCAGCAGCCCCACCAGCGAAGGGGCGCAAGTCGATCAGCCCCAGCATTTT.

The chain carries TRBV6-1 and TRBJ2-3, with 8 bases identical to TRBD2. The CDR3 consists of 16 residues. Germline trimming cut 2 bases from V and 6 bases from J; bases unmatched to any gene: 10. Germline lookup yields CDR1 MNHNS and CDR2 SASEGT. CDR3: CASSESGAGERDTQYF. The CDR3 DNA sequence: TGTGCCAGCAGTGAAAGTGGAGCGGGGGAGCGGGATACGCAGTATTTT.

This chain connects TRBV10-3 to TRBJ2-7; TRBD1 might be the D (6 bases). Deletions cut 2 bases from V and 5 bases from J, with 10 bases between. The CDR3 consists of 13 residues. Germline V gene lookup returns CDR1 ENHRY and CDR2 SYGVKD. As DNA, the CDR3 is TGTGCCATCAGTGAGATAGAGGGGGACGAGCAGTACTTC. Its translation: CAISEIEGDEQYF.

This clone appeared once. The rearrangement joins TRBV6-5 to TRBJ2-7; possibly TRBD1 for D (6 bases). Germline CDR1 reads MNHEY; CDR2 reads SVGAGI. V lost 2 bases and J 5 bases, leaving 16 bases between the germline ends. CDR3 size: 15 residues. The CDR3 spells CASSYQGPGSDEQYF. Written as DNA, the CDR3 is TGTGCCAGCAGTTACCAGGGGCCAGGGTCCGACGAGCAGTACTTC.

The CDR3 DNA sequence: TGTGCCTGGAACACCGGGACAGGGAACACTGAAGCTTTCTTT. This encodes CAWNTGTGNTEAFF. This chain joins TRBV30 and TRBJ1-1; 8 bases match TRBD1. V shed 4 bases and J 1 base; nucleotides not matched to a gene: 5. CDR3 size: 14 residues. CDR1 and CDR2 (germline): GTSNPN, SVGIG (reference sequence).

The chain employs TRBV9 and TRBJ2-3; 11 bases are shared with TRBD1. In germline, CDR1 is SGDLS, CDR2 YYNGEE. The CDR3 runs to 15 residues. V shed 3 bases and J 3 bases; nucleotides not matched to a gene: 3. Written as DNA, the CDR3 is TGTGCCAGCAGCGACGGACAGGGGGCGACAGATACGCAGTATTTT. Translation: CASSDGQGATDTQYF.

The chain combines TRBV29-1 with TRBJ1-5; a possible D gene is TRBD1 (6 bases). The V end lost 5 bases, the J end lost 3 bases, and 11 bases lay between the germline ends. The CDR3 runs to 13 residues. Per the germline V gene, CDR1 is SQVTM and CDR2 is ANQGSEA. In DNA, the CDR3 is TGCAGCGTTAAACAGGGACCCAATCAGCCCCAGCATTTT. This translates into CSVKQGPNQPQHF.

This chain links TRBV19 with TRBJ2-7; D is possibly TRBD1 or TRBD2 (6 bases each). The CDR3 contains 13 residues. V was shortened by 3 bases and J by 11 bases, with 17 bases between the two germline ends. Germline lookup yields CDR1 LNHDA and CDR2 SQIVND (reference sequence). CDR3 protein: CASSIPGGQKKYF. CDR3 nucleotides: TGTGCCAGTAGTATCCCCGGGGGACAAAAGAAGTACTTC.

This chain joins TRBV10-1 and TRBJ1-1; D not certain. There are 16 residues in the CDR3. The germline V gene encodes CDR1 WNHNN and CDR2 SYGVQD (reference sequence). The V end was cut by 8 bases, the J end by 1 base, with 20 bases between. Written as DNA, the CDR3 is TGCGCCAGCCTTTCCAACCTCCGCCGGAGGAACACTGAAGCTTTCTTT. Amino acid sequence: CASLSNLRRRNTEAFF.

V and J are TRBV7-9 and TRBJ2-3; possible D gene TRBD2, 6 bases. The V gene's germline CDR1 is SEHNR and CDR2 FQNEAQ (reference sequence). The CDR3 sequence is 15 residues long. Trimming shortened V by 5 bases and J by 5 bases, and 17 bases separated the two germline ends. The CDR3 nucleotides are TGTGCCAGCAGCGGGGTGGGCGGGAAGGGAGATACGCAGTATTTT. It yields the protein CASSGVGGKGDTQYF.

The chain couples TRBV5-1 to TRBJ2-7, with TRBD1 as a possible D gene (6 bases). Trimming removed 2 bases from V and 3 bases from J, with 12 bases in between. CDR3 size: 14 residues. Germline values: CDR1 SGHRS, CDR2 YFSETQ. The CDR3 spells CASSLSGTNYEQYF. The CDR3, as DNA: TGCGCCAGCAGCTTATCCGGGACAAACTACGAGCAGTACTTC. The complete variable domain, with remaining parts taken from reference TRBV5-1 and TRBJ2-7, reads KAGVTQTPRYLIKTRGQQVTLSCSPISGHRSVSWYQQTPGQGLQFLFEYFSETQRNKGNFPGRFSGRQFSNSRSEMNVSTLELGDSALYLCASSLSGTNYEQYFGPGTRLTVT.

The J gene is TRBJ2-2, the V gene TRBV9; D remains unclear. The germline gives CDR1 SGDLS, CDR2 YYNGEE. The CDR3 runs 15 residues. V was trimmed by 3 bases and J by 1 base, leaving 10 bases between them. The CDR3 DNA is TGTGCCAGCAGCGAAAACAGCCTGAACACCGGGGAGCTGTTTTTT. Translated: CASSENSLNTGELFF.